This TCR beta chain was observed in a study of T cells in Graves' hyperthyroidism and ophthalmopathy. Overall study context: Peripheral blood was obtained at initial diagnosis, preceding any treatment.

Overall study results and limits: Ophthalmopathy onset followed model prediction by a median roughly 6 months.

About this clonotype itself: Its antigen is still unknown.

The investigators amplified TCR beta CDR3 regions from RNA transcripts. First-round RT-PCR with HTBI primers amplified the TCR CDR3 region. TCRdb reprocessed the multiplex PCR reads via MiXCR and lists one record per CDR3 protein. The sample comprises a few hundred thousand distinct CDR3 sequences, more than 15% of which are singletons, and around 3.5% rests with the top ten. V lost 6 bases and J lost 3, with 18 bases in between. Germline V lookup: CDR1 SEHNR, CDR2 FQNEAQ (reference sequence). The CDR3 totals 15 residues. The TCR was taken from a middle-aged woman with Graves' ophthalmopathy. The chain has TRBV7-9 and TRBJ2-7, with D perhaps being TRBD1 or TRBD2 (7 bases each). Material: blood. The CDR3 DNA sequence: TGTGCCAGCAGTTCCGGGGGGACAGAACTCTACGAGCAGTACTTC. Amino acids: CASSSGGTELYEQYF.